Detailed here is one TCR beta chain. The antigen is not known. This specimen comes from a study of cytomegalovirus exposure and HLA in healthy donors. On the study more broadly: A prior study identified 120 million or so unique TCR beta sequences from about 180 million T cells.

Study-wide points: Most TCR sequences proved rare, with some public TCRs found in many donors. There were reportedly fewer N-insertions in an Asian-associated ancestry cluster than the roughly 670-donor mean, in a later analysis. In a later analysis, a missense DCLRE1C variant was linked to TCR beta V- and J-gene trimming.

It was with 60 Vbeta and 13 Jbeta primers that the PCR ran. The method was immunoSEQ multiplex PCR; TCRdb's version includes in-frame clones alone and lacks a portion of them. The sample yields roughly 130,000 clones, about 86% seen once. The CDR3 has 16 residues. V lost 2 bases to trimming and J lost 7 bases; unmatched junction nucleotides: 9. Germline values: CDR1 LNHNV, CDR2 YYDKDF (reference sequence). The sequenced sample was PBMCs. The sequence came from a man younger than 30 in good health and CMV-seronegative. V and J are TRBV15 and TRBJ1-5; TRBD1 matches 9 bases. CDR3 sequence (DNA): TGTGCCACCAGCAGATCCTCCGGGACAGGGATACAGCCCCAGCATTTT. Protein sequence: CATSRSSGTGIQPQHF.